The T cell receptor (beta chain) under discussion was sequenced for a study of blood T cell repertoires in COVID-19. This CDR3 contains 15 residues. V dropped 5 bases and J dropped 5 bases, with 18 bases sitting between them. CDR1 is SGHTA, CDR2 FQGNSA, per germline. Source study methods: The assay estimated nucleated cells by amplifying reference gene primers. Libraries were prepared by immunoSEQ multiplex PCR; TCRdb keeps only in-frame clonotypes and omits some of them. D and trimming come from the DNA, and the V and J calls and clone size come from that table. The table lists 200,000 or so clones, around 89% of them singletons, with roughly 2.5% in the top ten. Across under 25 US areas, participants ranged in age from about 18 to 90 years. Resolution of symptoms, clearance, or two negative PCRs was present in recovered Cohort 3 donors.

V and J are TRBV7-2 and TRBJ1-1; D may be TRBD1 (6 bases). The TCR was taken from a woman aged 25 to 39 who had recovered from COVID-19. The sequencing input was PBMCs or T cells enriched from blood (not recorded which). CDR3 sequence reads: CASSPRQVGGTEAFF. The CDR3 bases are TGTGCCAGCAGCCCCCGACAGGTGGGAGGGACTGAAGCTTTCTTT.